Below, 20 T cell receptor beta chains from the same sample are listed, as sequenced in a study of cytomegalovirus exposure and HLA in healthy donors (dated by TCRdb to the late 2010s). The library was made by the immunoSEQ multiplex PCR assay. A mixture of 60 forward primers for TCR Vbeta segments and 13 reverse primers for TCR Jbeta segments was used in the multiplex PCR. The table comes from immuneACCESS by way of TCRdb, which keeps in-frame sequences with V and J called. Part of the clones is missing from these tables; in studies checked, under half for an unresolved V gene and the rest for unknown reasons. The table for this sample lists over 85,000 clones; approximately 79% of them were counted only once. The ten largest account for 5% to 7.5% of the sample. Sequenced sample: PBMCs. The receptors originated from a man aged 25 to 40 in good health and CMV-seropositive.

The chain carries TRBV5-6 and TRBJ1-1; a weak D match, TRBD1 (6 bases). Trimming stripped 2 bases from V and 5 bases from J, with 19 bases between. This CDR3 is 16 amino acids long. Looked up from germline, CDR1 is SGHDT and CDR2 is YYEEEE. The CDR3 sequence: CASSLLSQGIWTEAFF. The CDR3 bases are TGTGCCAGCAGCTTACTTTCTCAGGGGATTTGGACTGAAGCTTTCTTT.

CDR3 in amino acids: CASSLAVSSGNTIYF. The CDR3 DNA follows: TGCGCCAGCAGCTTGGCTGTATCCTCCGGAAACACCATATATTTT. The chain is built from TRBV5-1 and TRBJ1-3; D call uncertain. V lost 0 bases, J lost 4 bases, and 11 bases lay in between. Germline CDR1 reads SGHRS; CDR2 reads YFSETQ. The CDR3 runs to 15 residues.

The chain joins TRBV10-3 to TRBJ1-2, with D maybe TRBD1 (6 bases). Germline V gene sequence: CDR1 ENHRY, CDR2 SYGVKD. The V and J ends lost 6 bases and 3 bases respectively, with 11 bases between them. This CDR3 comprises 13 residues. The CDR3 reads CAIRQGLDYGYTF. The DNA for the CDR3 is TGTGCCATCAGACAGGGTTTAGACTATGGCTACACCTTC.

V and J are TRBV5-1 and TRBJ2-5; TRBD1 aligns across 9 bases. The V gene's germline CDR1 is SGHRS and CDR2 YFSETQ. V trimming: 7 bases; J trimming: 5 bases; junction bases outside the gene matches: 6. This CDR3 is 13 amino acids long. CDR3 loop: CASATGGGETQYF. In nucleotides, the CDR3 is TGCGCCAGCGCTACAGGGGGCGGGGAGACCCAGTACTTC.

A word on this clone: A read error may produce the germline difference seen at one junction end. CDR3 bases: TGTGCTAGCAGCCCCACAGCGGGGCCGTACAATGAGCAGTTCTTC. It encodes CASSPTAGPYNEQFF. The genes are TRBV7-7 and TRBJ2-1, with 7 bases matching TRBD2. This CDR3 comprises 15 residues. Germline CDR1 SSHAT, CDR2 FNYEAQ (reference sequence).

On this clone: This specimen includes other DNA sequences encoding the same CDR3. This chain connects TRBV18 to TRBJ1-1; the D is unclear. Germline V gives CDR1 KGHSH, CDR2 LQKENI. The CDR3 loop spans 13 amino acids. Trimming stripped 1 base from V and 4 bases from J, with 7 bases between. The CDR3 is CASSPRHGTEAFF. CDR3 nucleotides: TGTGCCAGCTCACCACGTCACGGCACTGAAGCTTTCTTT.

The V and J genes are TRBV30 and TRBJ1-2, with D possibly being TRBD1 (5 bases). Germline CDR1 and CDR2: GTSNPN and SVGIG (reference sequence). V shed 4 bases and J shed 8 bases, with 17 bases lying between them. CDR3 size: 13 residues. DNA of the CDR3: TGTGCCTGGAATATCGGTGGGGGAGGCGGCTACACCTTC. This codes for CAWNIGGGGGYTF.

The genes are TRBV4-1 and TRBJ2-7; TRBD2 agrees at 14 bases. Trimming at V came to 0 bases and at J to 3 bases, leaving 7 bases not matched to a gene. Germline lookup yields CDR1 MGHRA and CDR2 YSYEKL. The CDR3 length is 18 residues. The CDR3 loop reads CASSQEMAGLAGVYEQYF. As DNA, the CDR3 is TGCGCCAGCAGCCAAGAAATGGCGGGACTAGCGGGGGTCTACGAGCAGTACTTC.

This rearrangement joins TRBV7-8 to TRBJ2-7; the D is unclear. The CDR3 spans 14 residues. The V and J ends lost 5 bases and 2 bases respectively, with 13 bases between them. CDR1 is SGHVS and CDR2 is FQNEAQ in the germline V gene. DNA of the CDR3: TGTGCCAGCAGCCCGTCCCGAGCCGCCTACGAGCAGTACTTC. It specifies CASSPSRAAYEQYF.

J is TRBJ2-7 and V is TRBV5-4; D may be TRBD1 (6 bases). The CDR3 has 16 residues. Germline V CDR1 and CDR2: SGHNT, YYREEE (reference sequence). V was shortened by 1 base and J by 0 bases, with 14 bases between the two germline ends. The CDR3 DNA is TGTGCCAGCAGCTTGAGGGGGATGGGGAGCTCCTACGAGCAGTACTTC. The encoded protein is CASSLRGMGSSYEQYF.

The V gene is TRBV5-1, the J gene TRBJ2-1; possible D gene TRBD2, 6 bases. Trimming cost V 4 bases and J 6 bases, with 14 bases left between them. The CDR3 totals 14 residues. CDR1 and CDR2 (germline): SGHRS, YFSETQ. The CDR3 here is CASSPEGGVNEQFF. In nucleotides, the CDR3 is TGCGCCAGCAGCCCCGAGGGCGGGGTCAATGAGCAGTTCTTC.

The rearrangement uses TRBV2 and TRBJ2-6; D gene unclear. There are 15 residues in the CDR3. CDR1 and CDR2 (germline): SNHLY, FYNNEI. V was shortened by 5 bases and J by 0 bases, with 8 bases between the two germline ends. The CDR3 nucleotides are TGTGCCAGCAGTCCATATAGCTCTGGGGCCAACGTCCTGACTTTC. Translating it yields CASSPYSSGANVLTF. The full variable domain, with the rest looked up from reference TRBV2 and TRBJ2-6, is EPEVTQTPSHQVTQMGQEVILRCVPISNHLYFYWYRQILGQKVEFLVSFYNNEISEKSEIFDDQFSVERPDGSNFTLKIRSTKLEDSAMYFCASSPYSSGANVLTFGAGSRLTVL.

The chain recombines TRBV7-9 with TRBJ2-3; possible D gene TRBD2, 6 bases. V lost 3 bases and J lost 4, with 8 bases in between. This CDR3 is built from 13 residues. Germline loops: CDR1 SEHNR, CDR2 FQNEAQ (reference sequence). The CDR3 coding sequence is TGTGCCAGCAGCTTCGGGGAGGCAGATACGCAGTATTTT. Its translation is CASSFGEADTQYF.

The chain recombines TRBV5-1 with TRBJ2-7, with 8 bases matching TRBD1. V was pared by 4 bases and J by 1 base, with 10 bases of the junction left unmatched. CDR1 is SGHRS, CDR2 YFSETQ, per germline. The CDR3 extends over 16 amino acids. DNA of the CDR3: TGCGCCAGCAGCCAACTAACAGGGGGGTATTCCTACGAGCAGTACTTC. Protein product: CASSQLTGGYSYEQYF.

This sequence joins TRBV7-9 and TRBJ2-1, with D possibly TRBD2 on 6 matching bases. CDR3 length: 16 amino acids. Germline lookup yields CDR1 SEHNR and CDR2 FQNEAQ (reference sequence). With 5 bases removed from V and 1 base from J, the gap between germline ends came to 15 bases. Here the CDR3 reads CASSPTTGRSYNEQFF. The DNA of the CDR3 is TGTGCCAGCAGCCCGACCACCGGGAGATCCTACAATGAGCAGTTCTTC.

The chain carries TRBV6-1 and TRBJ2-1; tentative D call: TRBD1 (6 bases). Germline CDR1 and CDR2: MNHNS and SASEGT. The length of the CDR3 is 15 residues. V was cut by 5 bases and J by 4 bases, with 15 bases left in between. This CDR3 reads CASSKDRSPYNEQFF. Here the CDR3 DNA reads TGTGCCAGCAGTAAAGACAGGTCGCCGTACAATGAGCAGTTCTTC.

This sequence joins TRBV18 and TRBJ2-1; D might be TRBD2 (7 bases). The V gene lost 5 bases and the J gene lost 10 bases, with 21 bases spanning the gap. The germline V gene has CDR1 KGHSH and CDR2 LQKENI. CDR3 size: 15 residues. CDR3 protein: CASSSFEGGLYEQFF. CDR3 DNA sequence: TGTGCCAGCTCAAGTTTTGAGGGGGGGCTTTACGAGCAGTTCTTC.

The V and J genes are TRBV10-2 and TRBJ1-1; possible D gene TRBD1, 5 bases. The germline CDR1 and CDR2 sequences are WSHSY and SAAADI. The CDR3 has 12 amino acids. Trimming stripped 5 bases from V and 3 bases from J, with 7 bases between. The CDR3 spells CASSQGDTEAFF. The CDR3 coding sequence is TGCGCCAGCAGTCAGGGCGACACTGAAGCTTTCTTT.

The genes are TRBV21-1 and TRBJ2-7; the DNA was not compared with TRBD2, the D call given in the table. TRBV21-1 is deemed a pseudogene. The CDR3 sequence is 16 residues long. The CDR3: CASSKKLTWGGYEQYF. The CDR3 bases are TGTGCCAGCAGCAAAAAGCTAACCTGGGGGGGCTACGAGCAGTACTTC.

The chain joins TRBV29-1 to TRBJ2-3; 7 bases align to TRBD1. Trimming at V came to 7 bases and at J to 3 bases, leaving 7 bases not matched to a gene. Looked up from germline, CDR1 is SQVTM and CDR2 is ANQGSEA. The CDR3 has 13 amino acids. The CDR3 here is CSGKQGKTDTQYF. CDR3 nucleotides: TGCAGCGGGAAACAGGGGAAGACAGATACGCAGTATTTT.